A single sample is the source of the 5 T cell receptor beta chains below, sequenced in a study of control samples from healthy donors and cancer patients. TCRdb's copy holds only in-frame clones and misses some; the assay was immunoSEQ multiplex PCR. The data show some 120,000 clones, 91% seen once. The sequenced material came from blood. Source of these receptors: a woman aged 18-30 years in good health.

V and J are TRBV11-3 and TRBJ1-3; D is possibly TRBD1 (5 bases). Trimming shortened V by 7 bases and J by 0 bases, and 16 bases separated the two germline ends. The germline gives CDR1 SGHNT, CDR2 YENEEA. This CDR3 spans 16 amino acids. CDR3 nucleotide sequence: TGTGCCAGCAAGCCTTTACAGGTGAGCTCTGGAAACACCATATATTTT. This sequence encodes CASKPLQVSSGNTIYF.

The chain recombines TRBV6-4 with TRBJ1-6; D gene ambiguous. This CDR3 has 15 amino acids. Germline V gene data show CDR1 as MRHNA and CDR2 as SNTAGT. V lost 1 base to trimming and J lost 5 bases, with 9 bases between them. The CDR3 sequence is CASSDWTWDNSPLHF. CDR3 DNA: TGTGCCAGCAGTGACTGGACTTGGGATAATTCACCCCTCCACTTT.

This chain uses TRBV24-1 with TRBJ1-4, with TRBD1 identical over 9 bases. CDR1 and CDR2 from the germline V gene are KGHDR and SFDVKD. The CDR3 covers 22 residues. Losses at the gene ends were 4 bases for V and 7 bases for J; bases not matched to a gene: 27. CDR3 bases: TGTGCCACCAGTGACATTTGTCCTGGCCCGGGACAGGGTTACAATCATAGTGAAAAACTGTTTTTT. Encoded protein: CATSDICPGPGQGYNHSEKLFF.

The rearrangement joins TRBV4-2 to TRBJ1-4; maybe TRBD1 (5 bases). This CDR3 is built from 16 residues. Trimming took off 4 bases at V and 4 bases at J, with 16 bases between the two ends. Germline V gene lookup returns CDR1 LGHNA and CDR2 YNFKEQ. CDR3 DNA sequence: TGTGCCAGCAGCCTCCCCCCAGCAGGGATTAATGAAAAACTGTTTTTT. Translation: CASSLPPAGINEKLFF.

The chain recombines TRBV5-1 with TRBJ1-4, with D uncertain. V lost 0 bases to trimming and J lost 8 bases, with 14 bases between them. The CDR3 runs to 15 residues. CDR1 is SGHRS and CDR2 is YFSETQ in the germline V gene. CDR3 protein: CASSLAAGFKEKLFF. For the CDR3, the DNA is TGCGCCAGCAGCTTGGCCGCCGGGTTCAAAGAAAAACTGTTTTTT.